A single sample is the source of the 21 T cell receptor beta chains below, sequenced in a study of cytomegalovirus exposure and HLA in healthy donors. The PCR made use of 60 Vbeta and 13 Jbeta primers. TCRdb's copy holds only in-frame clones and misses some; the assay was immunoSEQ multiplex PCR. The sample consists of about 160,000 clones, around 79% of them appearing once. The sequencing sample was made of PBMCs. These receptors were obtained from a human donor in good health.

The rearrangement joins TRBV6-5 to TRBJ1-3; the D gene is possibly TRBD1 (5 bases). CDR1 is MNHEY, CDR2 SVGAGI, per germline. Between the trimmed V and J ends, which lost 2 bases and 8 bases, there was a span of 16 bases. The CDR3 sequence is 15 residues long. CDR3 region: CASSYGASRADTIYF. For the CDR3, the DNA is TGTGCCAGCAGTTACGGCGCTTCCAGGGCGGACACCATATATTTT.

The CDR3 protein is CASSVDRGRLSTEAFF. In DNA, the CDR3 is TGTGCCAGCAGCGTAGATCGCGGCCGGCTTTCCACTGAAGCTTTCTTT. This chain joins TRBV9 and TRBJ1-1; unclear D gene. Trimming took 0 bases from V and 4 from J, leaving 16 bases between them. CDR3 length: 16 residues. CDR1 is SGDLS, CDR2 YYNGEE, per germline.

The chain combines TRBV5-1 with TRBJ2-7; 7 bases fit TRBD1. Trimming cost V 2 bases and J 7 bases; bases outside gene matches: 9. The CDR3 contains 14 residues. CDR1 and CDR2 from the germline V gene are SGHRS and YFSETQ. The CDR3 spells CASSLSQGLGEQYF. In nucleotides, the CDR3 is TGCGCCAGCAGCTTATCACAGGGGCTTGGGGAGCAGTACTTC.

This clone appeared a single time. The J gene is TRBJ2-2, the V gene TRBV10-1; 7 bases agree with TRBD2. This CDR3 spans 17 amino acids. CDR1 is WNHNN and CDR2 is SYGVQD in the germline V gene (reference sequence). Losses at the gene ends were 5 bases for V and 3 bases for J; bases not matched to a gene: 12. The CDR3 DNA follows: TGCGCCAGCAGTCGTACACCAGCGGGACCGCACACCGGGGAGCTGTTTTTT. Translated, it gives CASSRTPAGPHTGELFF.

V and J are TRBV2 and TRBJ1-2; 9 nucleotides agree with TRBD1. CDR1 is SNHLY and CDR2 is FYNNEI in the germline V gene. The J segment lost 5 bases and the V segment lost 3 bases, leaving 10 bases of the junction unmatched. The CDR3 contains 16 residues. CDR3 nucleotide sequence: TGTGCCAGCAGTGAGGGGACAGGGTTTCTGGGATATGGCTACACCTTC. This encodes CASSEGTGFLGYGYTF. Full variable domain (missing parts from reference TRBV2 and TRBJ1-2): EPEVTQTPSHQVTQMGQEVILRCVPISNHLYFYWYRQILGQKVEFLVSFYNNEISEKSEIFDDQFSVERPDGSNFTLKIRSTKLEDSAMYFCASSEGTGFLGYGYTFGSGTRLTVV.

The chain is built from TRBV5-4 and TRBJ2-1, with 14 positions matching TRBD2. Germline CDR1 and CDR2: SGHNT and YYREEE (reference sequence). The CDR3 spans 14 residues. Trimming removed 4 bases from V and 10 bases from J; junction bases left unmatched: 4. The CDR3 region has the DNA TGTGCCAGCAGCGGGACTAGCGGGAGAGAGGAGCAGTTCTTC. It encodes CASSGTSGREEQFF.

This clone was observed a few times. This rearrangement joins TRBV5-1 to TRBJ2-7; maybe TRBD2 (5 bases). This CDR3 comprises 12 residues. V was shortened by 4 bases and J by 6 bases, with 11 bases between the two germline ends. CDR1 is SGHRS and CDR2 is YFSETQ in the germline V gene. CDR3 region: CASSPGGIEQYF. In DNA, the CDR3 is TGCGCCAGCAGCCCCGGAGGAATCGAGCAGTACTTC.

This clone was detected a few times. The rearrangement links TRBV28 to TRBJ2-1, with TRBD2 identical over 9 bases. The CDR3 sequence is 15 residues long. Germline assignment: CDR1 MDHEN and CDR2 SYDVKM. The junction had 8 bases not matched to a gene; V was cut back by 5 bases and J by 6 bases. As DNA, the CDR3 is TGTGCCAGCAGTCCCCCGGGACTAGCCTCCAATGAGCAGTTCTTC. Translating gives CASSPPGLASNEQFF.

The V gene is TRBV30, the J gene TRBJ2-5; D might be TRBD2 (6 bases). The J call is in doubt because the DNA end fits TRBJ2-7 better. This CDR3 contains 13 residues. Germline CDR1 is GTSNPN and CDR2 is SVGIG (reference sequence). The CDR3 reads CAWSVQGGNEQYF. In nucleotides, the CDR3 is TGTGCCTGGAGTGTCCAGGGAGGCAACGAGCAGTACTTC.

The chain employs TRBV30 and TRBJ1-2, with D hard to call. The germline CDR1 and CDR2 sequences are GTSNPN and SVGIG (reference sequence). The V end was cut by 0 bases, the J end by 4 bases, with 6 bases between. The CDR3 covers 12 residues. This chain's CDR3 is CAWSVLTYGYTF. Here the CDR3 DNA reads TGTGCCTGGAGTGTACTAACCTATGGCTACACCTTC.

This rearrangement joins TRBV27 to TRBJ2-6, with no clear D. V lost 5 bases, J lost 1 base, and 6 bases lay in between. The CDR3 covers 14 residues. Germline CDR1 is MNHEY and CDR2 is SMNVEV (reference sequence). The chain's CDR3 is CASSPSSGANVLTF. The CDR3 nucleotides read TGTGCCAGCAGTCCCAGTTCTGGGGCCAACGTCCTGACTTTC.

This sequence joins TRBV12-5 and TRBJ1-4, with 8 bases aligning to TRBD1. Germline loops: CDR1 LGHNT, CDR2 FRNRAP. The CDR3 covers 14 residues. After removal of 4 bases from V and 4 bases from J, the junction contained 2 bases not matched to a gene. The chain's CDR3 is CASGSGQDNEKLFF. CDR3 nucleotide sequence: TGTGCTAGTGGTTCGGGACAGGATAATGAAAAACTGTTTTTT.

The chain couples TRBV7-9 to TRBJ1-4; TRBD1 matches 8 bases. The V and J ends lost 2 bases and 5 bases, in that order; junction bases with no gene match: 4. CDR1 and CDR2 (germline): SEHNR, FQNEAQ (reference sequence). This CDR3 is 15 amino acids long. The CDR3 spells CASSLLGTGNEKLFF. CDR3 bases: TGTGCCAGCAGCTTATTGGGGACAGGAAATGAAAAACTGTTTTTT.

The J gene is TRBJ2-1, the V gene TRBV25-1; TRBD2 aligns across 9 bases. Unmatched junction bases numbered 8, after V lost 3 bases and J lost 8 bases. The CDR3 consists of 15 residues. CDR1 MGHDK and CDR2 SYGVNS come from the germline V gene. The CDR3 region is CASSDAGGPGDEQFF. Written as DNA, the CDR3 is TGTGCCAGCAGTGACGCGGGGGGGCCTGGCGATGAGCAGTTCTTC.

The chain is built from TRBV30 and TRBJ2-5, with 9 nucleotides matching TRBD1. CDR3 size: 13 residues. After removal of 0 bases from V and 8 bases from J, the junction contained 4 bases not matched to a gene. Germline CDR1 GTSNPN, CDR2 SVGIG (reference sequence). This chain's CDR3 is CAWSVQGAKTQYF. CDR3 sequence (DNA): TGTGCCTGGAGTGTACAGGGGGCCAAAACCCAGTACTTC.

This chain uses TRBV6-4 with TRBJ2-6; TRBD1 matches 8 bases. The CDR3 loop spans 16 amino acids. Germline-derived CDR1 and CDR2 are MRHNA and SNTAGT. After removal of 8 bases from V and 1 base from J, the junction contained 7 bases not matched to a gene. DNA of the CDR3: TGTGCCAGCTCTCCCAGGACAGGGTCTGGGGCCAACGTCCTGACTTTC. Amino acid sequence: CASSPRTGSGANVLTF.

The chain links TRBV4-3 to TRBJ2-7; maybe TRBD1 (7 bases). The CDR3 has 17 residues. Germline V gives CDR1 LGHNA, CDR2 YSLEER. The V end was cut by 0 bases, the J end by 5 bases, with 20 bases between. CDR3 DNA: TGCGCCAGCAGCCAAGATCTTGAAACAGGGGAGGACAACGAGCAGTACTTC. Protein product: CASSQDLETGEDNEQYF.

V usage is TRBV6-4 and J usage is TRBJ1-6; D not resolved. The V end lost 4 bases, the J end lost 4 bases, and 11 bases lay between the germline ends. This CDR3 contains 15 residues. Germline V lookup: CDR1 MRHNA, CDR2 SNTAGT. The CDR3 bases are TGTGCCAGCAGTGTCTACGGGGATTATAATTCACCCCTCCACTTT. Translated: CASSVYGDYNSPLHF.

The chain combines TRBV27 with TRBJ2-1; D remains ambiguous. The CDR3 length is 13 residues. Trimming pared 6 bases from V and 4 bases from J, leaving 10 bases between. Germline V gives CDR1 MNHEY, CDR2 SMNVEV (reference sequence). The CDR3 bases are TGTGCCAGCAGGGAGATAGAATACAATGAGCAGTTCTTC. Translated: CASREIEYNEQFF.

This clone has more than one count but fewer than ten. The rearrangement links TRBV14 to TRBJ2-3; no reliable D call. Germline values: CDR1 SGHDN, CDR2 FVKESK. The CDR3 contains 12 residues. The V and J ends lost 1 base and 9 bases respectively, with 8 bases between them. This chain's CDR3 is CASSQGLGTQYF. The DNA for the CDR3 is TGTGCCAGCAGCCAAGGTTTGGGCACGCAGTATTTT.

The rearrangement joins TRBV19 to TRBJ2-7, with D uncertain. Trimming shortened V by 3 bases and J by 6 bases, and 15 bases separated the two germline ends. Germline CDR1 LNHDA, CDR2 SQIVND (reference sequence). The CDR3 has 14 residues. This chain's CDR3 is CASSIPLVPGEQYF. CDR3 coding DNA: TGTGCCAGTAGTATCCCTCTGGTGCCGGGCGAGCAGTACTTC.